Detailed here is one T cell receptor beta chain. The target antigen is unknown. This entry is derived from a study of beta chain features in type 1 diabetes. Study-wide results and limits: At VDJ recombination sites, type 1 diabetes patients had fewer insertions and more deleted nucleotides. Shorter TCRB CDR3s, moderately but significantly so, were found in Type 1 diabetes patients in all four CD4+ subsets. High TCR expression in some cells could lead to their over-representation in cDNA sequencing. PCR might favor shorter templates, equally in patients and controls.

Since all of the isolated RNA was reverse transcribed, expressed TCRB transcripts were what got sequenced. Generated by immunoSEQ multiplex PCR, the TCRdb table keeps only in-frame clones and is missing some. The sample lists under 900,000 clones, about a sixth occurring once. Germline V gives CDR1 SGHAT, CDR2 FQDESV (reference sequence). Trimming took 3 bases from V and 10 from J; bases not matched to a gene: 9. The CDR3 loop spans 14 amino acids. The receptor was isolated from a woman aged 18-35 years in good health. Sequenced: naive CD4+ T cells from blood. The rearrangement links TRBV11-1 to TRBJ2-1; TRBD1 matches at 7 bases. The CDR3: CASSFVRQGGEQFF. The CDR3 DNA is TGTGCCAGCAGCTTTGTTAGACAGGGTGGAGAGCAGTTCTTC.